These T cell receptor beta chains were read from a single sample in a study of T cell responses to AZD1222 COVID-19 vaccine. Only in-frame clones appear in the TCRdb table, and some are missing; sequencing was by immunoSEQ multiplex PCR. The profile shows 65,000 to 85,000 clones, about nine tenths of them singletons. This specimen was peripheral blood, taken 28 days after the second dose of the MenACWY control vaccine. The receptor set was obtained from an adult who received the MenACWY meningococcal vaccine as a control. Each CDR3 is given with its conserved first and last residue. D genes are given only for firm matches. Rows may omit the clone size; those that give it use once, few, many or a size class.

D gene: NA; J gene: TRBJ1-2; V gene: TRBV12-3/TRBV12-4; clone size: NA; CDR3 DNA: TGTGCCAGCCGCGGGGGGGTCTATGGCTACACCTTC; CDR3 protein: CASRGGVYGYTF
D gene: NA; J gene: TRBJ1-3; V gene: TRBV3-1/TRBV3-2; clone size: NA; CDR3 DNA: TGTGCCAGCAGCCACTCCGGGACCCAAAACACCATATATTTT; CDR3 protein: CASSHSGTQNTIYF
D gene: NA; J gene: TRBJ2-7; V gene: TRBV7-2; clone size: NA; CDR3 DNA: TGTGCCAGCAGCCAGGACCACTCCTACGAGCAGTACTTC; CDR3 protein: CASSQDHSYEQYF
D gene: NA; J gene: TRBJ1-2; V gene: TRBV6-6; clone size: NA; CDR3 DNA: TGTGCCAGCAGTTACGCTACAGGGATGATGAATGGCTACACCTTC; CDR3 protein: CASSYATGMMNGYTF
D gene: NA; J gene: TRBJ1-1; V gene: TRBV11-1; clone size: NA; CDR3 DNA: TGTGCCAGCAGCTTGTATCTGGGTCAGCCTAATACTGAAGCTTTCTTT; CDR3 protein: CASSLYLGQPNTEAFF
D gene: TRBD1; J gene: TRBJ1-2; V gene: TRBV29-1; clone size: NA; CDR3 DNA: TGCAGCGTTGTAGGGGACAGGGATGGCTACACCTTC; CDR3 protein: CSVVGDRDGYTF
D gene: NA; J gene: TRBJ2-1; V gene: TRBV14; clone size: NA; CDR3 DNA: TGTGCCAGCAGCCTACGGGGCGGACGGACCCTTCTTGGGAATGAGCAGTTCTTC; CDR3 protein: CASSLRGGRTLLGNEQFF
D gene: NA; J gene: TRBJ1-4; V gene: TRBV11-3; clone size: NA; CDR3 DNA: TGTGCCAGCAGCCGGGACACGATTAATGAAAAACTGTTTTTT; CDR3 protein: CASSRDTINEKLFF
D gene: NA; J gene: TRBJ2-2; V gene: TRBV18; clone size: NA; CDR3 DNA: TGTGCCAGCTCACCACCATTTTCCGGTACCCTGGCCACCGGGGAGCTGTTTTTT; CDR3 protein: CASSPPFSGTLATGELFF
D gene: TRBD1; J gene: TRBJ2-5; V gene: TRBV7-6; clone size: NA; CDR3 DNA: TGTGCCAGCAGACCAACCCGGACAGGGAGGGAGACCCAGTACTTC; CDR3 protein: CASRPTRTGRETQYF
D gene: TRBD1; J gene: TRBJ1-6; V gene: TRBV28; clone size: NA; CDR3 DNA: TGTGCCAGCAGTTCCGGACAGGGGGCTAGGTATAATTCACCCCTCCACTTT; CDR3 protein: CASSSGQGARYNSPLHF
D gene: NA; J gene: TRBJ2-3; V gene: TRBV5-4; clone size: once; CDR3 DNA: TGTGCCAGCAGCTTGGGGGACTCCCTGAACACAGATACGCAGTATTTT; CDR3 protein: CASSLGDSLNTDTQYF
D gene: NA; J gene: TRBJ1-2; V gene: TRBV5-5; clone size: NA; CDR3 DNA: TGTGCCAGCAGCTGGGATCTTCGGGTTAATGGCTACACCTTC; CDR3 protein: CASSWDLRVNGYTF
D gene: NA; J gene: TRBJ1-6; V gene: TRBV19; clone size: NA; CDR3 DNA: TGTGCCAGTAAGGAGACCAATAATTCACCCCTCCACTTT; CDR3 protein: CASKETNNSPLHF
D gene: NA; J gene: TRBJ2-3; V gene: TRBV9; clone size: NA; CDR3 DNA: TGTGCCAGCAGCGTAGGAACCGGCGATACGCAGTATTTT; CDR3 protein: CASSVGTGDTQYF
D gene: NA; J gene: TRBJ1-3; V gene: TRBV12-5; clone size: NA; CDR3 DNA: TGTGCTAGTGCCTTGGACAACTTCGGAAACACCATATATTTT; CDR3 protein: CASALDNFGNTIYF
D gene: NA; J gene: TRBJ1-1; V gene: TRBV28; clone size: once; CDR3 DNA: TGTGCCAGCAGTTTACATCCAGGGAGCACTGAAGCTTTCTTT; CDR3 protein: CASSLHPGSTEAFF
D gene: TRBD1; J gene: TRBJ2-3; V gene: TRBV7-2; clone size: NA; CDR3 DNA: TGTGCCAGCAGCCCGGGACAGGGGGCATCAGATACGCAGTATTTT; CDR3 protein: CASSPGQGASDTQYF
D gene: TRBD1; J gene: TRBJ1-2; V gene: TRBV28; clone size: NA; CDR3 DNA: TGTGCCAGCATTAGTACAGGGGGCTATAATGGCTACACCTTC; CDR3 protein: CASISTGGYNGYTF
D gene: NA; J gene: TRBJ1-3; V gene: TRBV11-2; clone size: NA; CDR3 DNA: TGTGCCAGCAGCTTAGTAGGGGCAAGCTTCTCTGGAAACACCATATATTTT; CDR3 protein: CASSLVGASFSGNTIYF
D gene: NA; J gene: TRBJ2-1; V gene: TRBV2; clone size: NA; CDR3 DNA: TGTGCCAGCAGTGCCTCGGGTGGGGGGCGAGACAATGAGCAGTTCTTC; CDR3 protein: CASSASGGGRDNEQFF
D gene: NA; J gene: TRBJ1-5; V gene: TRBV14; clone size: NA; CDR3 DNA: TGTGCCAGCAGCCAGAACGGTGATCAGCCCCAGCATTTT; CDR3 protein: CASSQNGDQPQHF
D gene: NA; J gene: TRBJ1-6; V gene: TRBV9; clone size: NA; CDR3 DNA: TGTGCCAGCAGTACAGGACTGAATTCACCCCTCCACTTT; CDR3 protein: CASSTGLNSPLHF
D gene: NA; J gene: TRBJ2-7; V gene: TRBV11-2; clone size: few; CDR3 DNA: TGTGCCAGCAGCCTCTCTGGGACTGAGACCTACGAGCAGTACTTC; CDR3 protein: CASSLSGTETYEQYF
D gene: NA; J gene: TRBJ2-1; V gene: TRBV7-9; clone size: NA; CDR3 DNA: TGTGCCAGCAGCTTGGGGGGACTCTACAATGAGCAGTTCTTC; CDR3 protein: CASSLGGLYNEQFF
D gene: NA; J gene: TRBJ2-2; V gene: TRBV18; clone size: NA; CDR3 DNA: TGTGCCAGCTCACCACCTACAGGGATCAGTGGTACCGGGGAGCTGTTTTTT; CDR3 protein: CASSPPTGISGTGELFF
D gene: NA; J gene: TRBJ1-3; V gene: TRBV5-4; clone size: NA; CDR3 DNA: TGTGCCAGCAGCTCCCGACAGGAACATGGAAACACCATATATTTT; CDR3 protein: CASSSRQEHGNTIYF
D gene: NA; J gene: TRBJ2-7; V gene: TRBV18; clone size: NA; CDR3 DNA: TGTGCCAGCTCACCGGACTTCACCTACGAGCAGTACTTC; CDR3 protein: CASSPDFTYEQYF
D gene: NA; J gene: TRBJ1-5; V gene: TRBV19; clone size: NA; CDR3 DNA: TGTGCCAGTAGTATAGCGGACTTTAATCAGCCCCAGCATTTT; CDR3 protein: CASSIADFNQPQHF
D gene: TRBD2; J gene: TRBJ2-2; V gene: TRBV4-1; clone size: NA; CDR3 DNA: TGCGCCAGCAGCCAAGATTTCTATTGGAGTACTAGCGGGGGGAGGAGCACCGGGGAGCTGTTTTTT; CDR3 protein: CASSQDFYWSTSGGRSTGELFF
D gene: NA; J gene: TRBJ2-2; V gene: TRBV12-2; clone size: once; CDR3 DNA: TGTGCAAGTCGCTTATCCGGGACTTATACCGGGGAGCTGTTTTTT; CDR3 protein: CASRLSGTYTGELFF
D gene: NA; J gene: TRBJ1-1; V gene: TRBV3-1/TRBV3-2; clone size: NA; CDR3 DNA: TGTGCCAGCAGCCTCAGCTCCGTCATGAACACTGAAGCTTTCTTT; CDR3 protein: CASSLSSVMNTEAFF
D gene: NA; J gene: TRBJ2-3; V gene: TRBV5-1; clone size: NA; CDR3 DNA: TGCGCCAGCAGCTTGGAAACTCCCGGAGGTGGTACGCAGTATTTT; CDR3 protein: CASSLETPGGGTQYF
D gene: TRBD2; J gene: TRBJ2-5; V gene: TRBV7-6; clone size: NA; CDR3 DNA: TGTGCCAGCAGCAAACTAATATGGACTAGCGGGGGGACGGAGACCCAGTACTTC; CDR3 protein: CASSKLIWTSGGTETQYF
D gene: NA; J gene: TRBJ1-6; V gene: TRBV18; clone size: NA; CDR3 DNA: TGTGCCAGCTCACCAGGCAATAATTCACCCCTCCACTTT; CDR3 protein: CASSPGNNSPLHF
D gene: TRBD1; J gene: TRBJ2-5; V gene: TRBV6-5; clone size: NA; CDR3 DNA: TGTGCCAGCAGACCCTGGACAGGGCGGGAAGAGACCCAGTACTTC; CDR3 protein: CASRPWTGREETQYF
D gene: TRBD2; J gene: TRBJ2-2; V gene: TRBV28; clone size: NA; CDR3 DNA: TGTGCCAGCAGTTCTAGCGGGGGGGTTACCGGGGAGCTGTTTTTT; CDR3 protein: CASSSSGGVTGELFF